The 29 T cell receptor beta chains presented below share a single source sample, sequenced in a study of CD8+CD57+ T cells in acquired aplastic anemia. For sequencing, patients were chosen who had shown expansion of CD8+CD57+ cells by flow cytometry. TCR beta VDJ and CDR3 were profiled, and genomic DNA was the template. TCRdb redid the calling of the reads with MiXCR, one entry per CDR3 protein. The sample includes around 130,000 distinct CDR3 sequences, over 55% of them seen just once. The material sequenced was sorted CD4+, CD8+, or CD8+CD57+ T cells (not recorded which) from PBMCs. These TCRs come from a human donor with aplastic anemia.

V usage is TRBV2 and J usage is TRBJ1-5; D uncertain. From germline, CDR1 is SNHLY and CDR2 FYNNEI. The CDR3 runs to 12 residues. Trimming cost V 0 bases and J 16 bases, with 13 bases left between them. In nucleotides, the CDR3 is TGTGCCAGCAGTGAAGCGGCAGGAGGAGACCATTTT. Residues: CASSEAAGGDHF.

This chain uses TRBV10-3 with TRBJ1-2; TRBD1 might be the D (5 bases). Looked up from germline, CDR1 is ENHRY and CDR2 is SYGVKD. The length of the CDR3 is 12 residues. Trimming pared 6 bases from V and 6 bases from J, leaving 11 bases between. The CDR3 is CAIRDISNGYTF. In nucleotides, the CDR3 is TGTGCCATCAGGGACATCTCCAATGGCTACACCTTC.

The rearrangement links TRBV10-3 to TRBJ1-5; D remains ambiguous. V was trimmed by 3 bases and J by 3 bases, leaving 18 bases between them. Germline CDR1 and CDR2: ENHRY and SYGVKD. This CDR3 has 17 residues. CDR3 region: CAISDYPRVSDNQPQHF. CDR3 nucleotides: TGTGCCATCAGTGACTACCCGAGGGTTTCAGACAATCAGCCCCAGCATTTT.

A note on this clonotype: This may stem from a read error, because a much larger clone lies one nucleotide away. The chain links TRBV2 to TRBJ2-7; tentatively, D is TRBD1 or TRBD2 (5 bases each). The CDR3 contains 13 residues. CDR1 is SNHLY and CDR2 is FYNNEI in the germline V gene. Trimming removed 6 bases at V and 6 bases at J, with 15 bases between. Here the CDR3 reads CASRRDETLEQYF. The CDR3 nucleotides are TGTGCCAGCAGGAGGGACGAAACCCTCGAGCAGTACTTC.

The CDR3 protein is CASRTSAYEQYF. The DNA for the CDR3 is TGTGCCAGCCGGACTAGCGCCTACGAGCAGTACTTC. The J gene is TRBJ2-7, the V gene TRBV2; 9 bases are shared with TRBD2. Trimming took 8 bases from V and 2 from J; bases not matched to a gene: 1. CDR1 and CDR2 from the germline V gene are SNHLY and FYNNEI. The CDR3 length is 12 residues. The complete variable domain, with remaining parts taken from reference TRBV2 and TRBJ2-7, reads EPEVTQTPSHQVTQMGQEVILRCVPISNHLYFYWYRQILGQKVEFLVSFYNNEISEKSEIFDDQFSVERPDGSNFTLKIRSTKLEDSAMYFCASRTSAYEQYFGPGTRLTVT.

The chain links TRBV20-1 to TRBJ2-7; D is undetermined. Trimming stripped 3 bases from V and 5 bases from J, with 20 bases between. Germline CDR1 and CDR2: DFQATT and SNEGSKA (reference sequence). The CDR3 is 15 amino acids. In DNA form, the CDR3 reads TGCAGTGCTAGTCCCCGTCGGATTTTCGGAAACGAGCAGTACTTC. Residues: CSASPRRIFGNEQYF.

The V and J genes are TRBV7-6 and TRBJ2-5; 10 positions match TRBD2. The V segment lost 1 base and the J segment 4 bases; nucleotides outside the gene matches: 6. CDR3 length: 16 residues. CDR1 SGHVS and CDR2 FNYEAQ come from the germline V gene. CDR3 region: CASSLGLAGEGETQYF. In DNA, the CDR3 is TGTGCCAGCAGCTTAGGCCTAGCGGGGGAAGGAGAGACCCAGTACTTC.

The chain has TRBV20-1 and TRBJ2-5; TRBD2 agrees at 11 bases. V dropped 0 bases and J dropped 6; count of bases not matched to a gene: 9. From germline, CDR1 is DFQATT and CDR2 SNEGSKA (reference sequence). This CDR3 is 16 amino acids long. CDR3 nucleotides: TGCAGTGCTAGAGATTCACTAGCGGGGGAGCCGAAGACCCAGTACTTC. Amino acid sequence: CSARDSLAGEPKTQYF.

CDR3 DNA: TGTGCCATCAGCGTAGCGGGAGCCATAGATACGCAGTATTTT. This sequence encodes CAISVAGAIDTQYF. J is TRBJ2-3 and V is TRBV10-3, with 9 bases that match TRBD2. This CDR3 has 14 amino acids. Germline values: CDR1 ENHRY, CDR2 SYGVKD. Trimming cost V 6 bases and J 5 bases; bases outside gene matches: 6.

The count of this clonotype is one. The chain links TRBV24-1 to TRBJ2-3; D might be TRBD2 (6 bases). In germline, CDR1 is KGHDR, CDR2 SFDVKD. The CDR3 is 14 amino acids. Trimming took off 9 bases at V and 0 bases at J, with 12 bases between the two ends. The CDR3 loop is CATAGAGSTDTQYF. The CDR3 DNA reads TGTGCCACCGCTGGGGCGGGGAGCACAGATACGCAGTATTTT.

V is TRBV7-3 and J is TRBJ2-5; D may match TRBD1 or TRBD2 (5 bases each). This CDR3 has 13 residues. V was clipped by 5 bases and J by 4 bases, with 11 bases between them. Germline V lookup: CDR1 SGHTA, CDR2 FQGTGA. The CDR3 sequence is CASSPGQSETQYF. CDR3 in DNA: TGTGCCAGCAGCCCGGGGCAGTCAGAGACCCAGTACTTC.

This chain uses TRBV10-1 with TRBJ2-7; maybe TRBD2 (5 bases). This CDR3 contains 12 residues. Germline V gene lookup returns CDR1 WNHNN and CDR2 SYGVQD (reference sequence). V was cut by 8 bases and J by 0 bases, with 8 bases left in between. The CDR3 reads CASGETSYEQYF. As DNA, the CDR3 is TGCGCCAGCGGGGAGACCTCCTACGAGCAGTACTTC.

This chain joins TRBV15 and TRBJ2-7; no clear D. V shed 0 bases and J shed 4 bases, with 7 bases lying between them. Germline V gives CDR1 LNHNV, CDR2 YYDKDF (reference sequence). The length of the CDR3 is 13 residues. CDR3 region: CATSRDGDYEQYF. CDR3 coding DNA: TGTGCCACCAGCAGAGATGGGGATTACGAGCAGTACTTC.

The chain combines TRBV3-1 with TRBJ1-2, with D maybe TRBD1 (5 bases). Trimming stripped 2 bases from V and 0 bases from J, with 13 bases between. Germline CDR1 is LGHDT and CDR2 is YNNKEL (reference sequence). This CDR3 spans 16 amino acids. The CDR3 bases are TGTGCCAGCAGCCAACCACCTCCGGGGCCTAACTATGGCTACACCTTC. Residues: CASSQPPPGPNYGYTF.

At least ten counts were recorded for this clonotype. The chain uses TRBV5-1 and TRBJ1-5; no clear D gene. There are 13 residues in the CDR3. V was shortened by 4 bases and J by 7 bases, with 12 bases between the two germline ends. Germline CDR1 is SGHRS and CDR2 is YFSETQ. CDR3 in amino acids: CASSPEGWQPQHF. The CDR3 coding sequence is TGCGCCAGCAGCCCCGAGGGATGGCAGCCCCAGCATTTT.

In this sample, this clonotype turned up a few times. This rearrangement joins TRBV11-2 to TRBJ2-3, with TRBD2 matching 7 bases. The CDR3 is made up of 16 amino acids. The V and J ends lost 2 bases and 6 bases, in that order; junction bases with no gene match: 11. Germline CDR1 is SGHAT and CDR2 is FQNNGV. DNA of the CDR3: TGTGCCAGCAGCTTAAGACCAGGACTAGGAGGCGATACGCAGTATTTT. This gives the protein CASSLRPGLGGDTQYF.

This clonotype was seen at least ten times. This chain uses TRBV9 with TRBJ2-7; no clear D. Per the germline V gene, CDR1 is SGDLS and CDR2 is YYNGEE. The CDR3 runs to 15 residues. The V gene lost 4 bases and the J gene lost 3 bases, with 17 bases spanning the gap. Here the CDR3 DNA reads TGTGCCAGCAGCTTGCATAACGCTGGCGTCTACGAGCAGTACTTC. As protein: CASSLHNAGVYEQYF.

The CDR3 region has the DNA TGCGCCAGCAGCCAAAGTACGACAGGGGGCGCGGCTGGCTACACCTTC. Its protein is CASSQSTTGGAAGYTF. The chain uses TRBV4-1 and TRBJ1-2; 10 nucleotides agree with TRBD1. The V gene end was trimmed by 2 bases and the J gene end by 7 bases; junction bases not matched to a gene: 10. CDR3 length equals 16 residues. Per germline, CDR1 MGHRA and CDR2 YSYEKL.

CDR3: CASSSKLGQGALEQYF. CDR3 DNA sequence: TGTGCCAGCAGCTCCAAGTTGGGACAGGGGGCTCTCGAGCAGTACTTC. This chain connects TRBV11-1 to TRBJ2-7; 12 bases match TRBD1. J lost 6 bases, V lost 4 bases, and 10 bases had no gene match. The CDR3 covers 16 residues. In germline, CDR1 is SGHAT, CDR2 FQDESV (reference sequence).

The rearrangement joins TRBV2 to TRBJ1-2, with TRBD1 as a possible D gene (6 bases). With 4 bases removed from V and 4 bases from J, the gap between germline ends came to 16 bases. Germline V gives CDR1 SNHLY, CDR2 FYNNEI. The CDR3 length is 15 residues. DNA for the CDR3: TGTGCCAGCAGTGTGGGGACGACAGGTCTCTATGGCTACACCTTC. Translating it yields CASSVGTTGLYGYTF.

About this clonotype: One end of the junction fails to match germline, which may point to a read error. The chain joins TRBV24-1 to TRBJ1-5, with D perhaps matching TRBD1 (5 bases). CDR1 and CDR2 from the germline V gene are KGHDR and SFDVKD. The CDR3 loop spans 16 amino acids. CDR3 bases: TGTGCCAGCAGTAGGCCTCCCGGGGCCCGCAATCAGCCCCAGCATTTT. Amino acids: CASSRPPGARNQPQHF.

The CDR3 sequence: CASSKDYYGYTF. CDR3 in DNA: TGTGCCAGTAGTAAGGATTACTATGGCTACACCTTC. The chain employs TRBV19 and TRBJ1-2; unclear D gene. Trimming shortened V by 4 bases and J by 3 bases, and 6 bases separated the two germline ends. Germline CDR1 LNHDA, CDR2 SQIVND (reference sequence). This CDR3 comprises 12 residues.

This clonotype appeared a few times. This chain joins TRBV3-1 and TRBJ1-2, with 8 bases matching TRBD1. There are 15 residues in the CDR3. Germline loops: CDR1 LGHDT, CDR2 YNNKEL (reference sequence). Trimming cost V 4 bases and J 3 bases; bases outside gene matches: 7. The CDR3 region has the DNA TGTGCCAGCAGCCCTTGGACAGGGACGGACTATGGCTACACCTTC. Translation gives CASSPWTGTDYGYTF.

This clonotype has only a few counts. The rearrangement joins TRBV10-3 to TRBJ2-5; 7 bases agree with TRBD1. The germline V gene has CDR1 ENHRY and CDR2 SYGVKD. This CDR3 comprises 15 residues. The trim removed 4 bases at V and 5 bases at J, leaving 10 bases unmatched. The CDR3 loop reads CAISGGTGVRETQYF. CDR3 in DNA: TGTGCCATCAGTGGGGGTACAGGGGTGAGGGAGACCCAGTACTTC.

This clonotype was counted ten times or more. The genes are TRBV7-2 and TRBJ2-7; TRBD2 aligns across 10 bases. CDR3 length equals 13 residues. CDR1 and CDR2 (germline): SGHTA, FQGNSA. V trimming: 4 bases; J trimming: 4 bases; junction bases outside the gene matches: 1. The CDR3 nucleotides read TGTGCCAGCAGCTCAGCGGGGGGGTACGAGCAGTACTTC. Its protein is CASSSAGGYEQYF.

This clonotype was counted once. The J gene is TRBJ2-6, the V gene TRBV7-7, with 7 bases lining up with TRBD2. The V gene's germline CDR1 is SSHAT and CDR2 FNYEAQ (reference sequence). V lost 3 bases, J lost 3 bases, and 5 bases stayed unmatched. CDR3 length: 16 amino acids. In DNA form, the CDR3 reads TGTGCCAGCAGCTTTTTACTAGCGAGTGGGGCCAACGTCCTGACTTTC. Translated: CASSFLLASGANVLTF.

Worth noting for this clonotype: A read error may be the cause here, since a much bigger clone is one base away. The J gene is TRBJ2-3, the V gene TRBV10-3; 11 bases align to TRBD1. This CDR3 has 15 residues. V lost 3 bases to trimming and J lost 4 bases; unmatched junction nucleotides: 3. From germline, CDR1 is ENHRY and CDR2 SYGVKD. The CDR3 coding sequence is TGTGCCATCAGTGACCGGACAGGGGGCCCAGATACGCAGTATTTT. Translation: CAISDRTGGPDTQYF.

On this clonotype itself: This may be a read error: a much more frequent sequence differs by one nucleotide. This chain's CDR3 is CVSSIDGGENTEAFF. CDR3 in DNA: TGTGTCAGTAGTATAGATGGAGGGGAGAACACTGAAGCTTTCTTT. The chain combines TRBV19 with TRBJ1-1, with D perhaps matching TRBD1 (5 bases). The CDR3 length is 15 residues. CDR1 is LNHDA, CDR2 SQIVND, per germline (reference sequence). Filled out from reference TRBV19 and TRBJ1-1, the complete variable domain reads DGGITQSPKYLFRKEGQNVTLSCEQNLNHDAMYWYRQDPGQGLRLIYYSQIVNDFQKGDIAEGYSVSREKKESFPLTVTSAQKNPTAFYLCVSSIDGGENTEAFFGQGTRLTVV.

This clonotype was recorded at least ten times. The rearrangement links TRBV19 to TRBJ1-3, with D possibly being TRBD1 (6 bases). Per germline, CDR1 LNHDA and CDR2 SQIVND (reference sequence). This CDR3 region has 16 residues. Between the trimmed V and J ends, which lost 2 bases and 0 bases, there was a span of 11 bases. CDR3 DNA: TGTGCCAGTAGTATATGGGACATGGCCTCTGGAAACACCATATATTTT. It encodes CASSIWDMASGNTIYF. The variable domain in full, completed from reference TRBV19 and TRBJ1-3, reads DGGITQSPKYLFRKEGQNVTLSCEQNLNHDAMYWYRQDPGQGLRLIYYSQIVNDFQKGDIAEGYSVSREKKESFPLTVTSAQKNPTAFYLCASSIWDMASGNTIYFGEGSWLTVV.